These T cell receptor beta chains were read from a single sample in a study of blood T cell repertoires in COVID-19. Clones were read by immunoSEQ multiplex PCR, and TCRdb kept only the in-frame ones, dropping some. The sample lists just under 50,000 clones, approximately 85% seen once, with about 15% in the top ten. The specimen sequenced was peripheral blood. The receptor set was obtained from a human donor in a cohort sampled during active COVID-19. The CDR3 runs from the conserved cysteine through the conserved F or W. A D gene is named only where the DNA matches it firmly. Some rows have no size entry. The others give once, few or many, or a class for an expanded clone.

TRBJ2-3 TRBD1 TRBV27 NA CASSPTGFFTDTQYF TGTGCCAGCAGTCCGACAGGGTTTTTCACAGATACGCAGTATTTT
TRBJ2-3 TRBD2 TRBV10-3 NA CAIRSGDHTDTQYF TGTGCCATCAGAAGCGGGGACCACACAGATACGCAGTATTTT
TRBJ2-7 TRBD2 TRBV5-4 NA CASSLDSSGGSYEQYF TGTGCCAGCAGCTTGGACTCTAGCGGGGGATCCTACGAGCAGTACTTC
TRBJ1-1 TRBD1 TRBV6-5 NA CASSNDRVTEAFF TGTGCCAGCAGCAACGACAGGGTCACTGAAGCTTTCTTT
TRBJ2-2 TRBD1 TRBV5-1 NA CASSQGTGDTGELFF TGCGCCAGCAGCCAAGGGACAGGGGACACCGGGGAGCTGTTTTTT
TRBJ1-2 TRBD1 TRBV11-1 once CASSSGTVVNYGYTF TGTGCCAGCAGCTCGGGGACAGTCGTCAACTATGGCTACACCTTC
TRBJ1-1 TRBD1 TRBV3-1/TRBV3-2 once CASSPPGGPTEAFF TGTGCCAGCAGCCCTCCAGGGGGCCCCACTGAAGCTTTCTTT
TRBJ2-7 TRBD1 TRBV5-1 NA CASSKGALDEQYF TGCGCCAGCAGCAAGGGGGCGTTAGACGAGCAGTACTTC
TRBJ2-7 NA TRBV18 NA CASSDRDSPHEQYF TGTGCCAGCTCCGACCGGGACTCTCCCCACGAGCAGTACTTC
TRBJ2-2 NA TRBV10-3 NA CAISESLGVGELFF TGTGCCATCAGTGAGTCTCTAGGCGTTGGGGAGCTGTTTTTT
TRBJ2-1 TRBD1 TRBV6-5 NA CASRGQWTYNEQFF TGTGCCAGCAGGGGACAGTGGACCTACAATGAGCAGTTCTTC
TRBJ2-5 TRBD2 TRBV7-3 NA CASSLGLAGGLETQYF TGTGCCAGCAGCCTCGGACTAGCGGGGGGGCTGGAGACCCAGTACTTC
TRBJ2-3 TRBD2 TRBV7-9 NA CASSHLAGGLSTDTQYF TGTGCCAGCAGTCATCTAGCGGGAGGACTCTCCACAGATACGCAGTATTTT
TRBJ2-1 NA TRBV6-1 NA CASSERAGSDEQFF TGTGCCAGCAGTGAACGGGCGGGTAGCGATGAGCAGTTCTTC
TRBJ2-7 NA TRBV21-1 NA CASRPGGAQRDEQYF TGTGCCAGCAGACCTGGGGGGGCACAAAGGGACGAGCAGTACTTC
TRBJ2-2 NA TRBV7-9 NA CASSLGQRPAGELFF TGTGCCAGCAGCTTAGGGCAGCGGCCCGCCGGGGAGCTGTTTTTT
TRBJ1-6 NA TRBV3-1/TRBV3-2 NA CASSQDLFGGGNSPLHF TGTGCCAGCAGCCAAGATCTTTTTGGGGGAGGTAATTCACCCCTCCACTTT
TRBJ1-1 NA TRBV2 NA CASSEWSEAFF TGTGCCAGCAGTGAGTGGAGCGAAGCTTTCTTT
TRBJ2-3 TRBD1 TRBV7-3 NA CASSLRTGSTDTQYF TGTGCCAGCAGCCTAAGGACAGGAAGCACAGATACGCAGTATTTT
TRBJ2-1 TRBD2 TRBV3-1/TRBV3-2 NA CASSQAWWTSGGRSYNEQFF TGTGCCAGCAGCCAAGCTTGGTGGACTAGCGGAGGTCGCTCCTACAATGAGCAGTTCTTC
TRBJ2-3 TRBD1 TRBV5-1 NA CASSFQGDATDTQYF TGCGCCAGCAGCTTCCAGGGGGATGCCACAGATACGCAGTATTTT
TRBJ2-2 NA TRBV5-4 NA CASSLRVDTGELFF TGTGCCAGCAGCCTGAGAGTGGACACCGGGGAGCTGTTTTTT
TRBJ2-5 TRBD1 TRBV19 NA CASSTDRGLGETQYF TGTGCCAGTAGTACGGACAGGGGTTTAGGAGAGACCCAGTACTTC
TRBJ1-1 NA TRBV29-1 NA CSSQKGGNTEAFF TGCAGCTCCCAAAAAGGGGGAAACACTGAAGCTTTCTTT
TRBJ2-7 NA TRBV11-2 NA CASTGGVPYEQYF TGTGCCAGCACGGGCGGGGTCCCCTACGAGCAGTACTTC
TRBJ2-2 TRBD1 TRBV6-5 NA CASSPLLQGAGELFF TGTGCCAGCAGTCCCCTTTTACAGGGGGCCGGGGAGCTGTTTTTT
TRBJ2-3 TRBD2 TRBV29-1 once CSVEDRFSPLLSGVVDTQYF TGCAGCGTTGAAGATCGTTTTTCACCGCTCCTTAGCGGGGTTGTAGATACGCAGTATTTT
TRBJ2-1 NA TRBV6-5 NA CASSRGGEQFF TGTGCCAGCAGTAGGGGAGGTGAGCAGTTCTTC
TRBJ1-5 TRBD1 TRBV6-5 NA CASRPWDSAQPQHF TGTGCCAGCAGACCCTGGGACAGCGCTCAGCCCCAGCATTTT
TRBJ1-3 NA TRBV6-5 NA CASSYQGLSGNTIYF TGTGCCAGCAGTTACCAGGGGCTCTCTGGAAACACCATATATTTT
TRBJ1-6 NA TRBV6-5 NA CASSRLSHSPLHF TGTGCCAGCAGTCGACTCAGCCATTCACCCCTCCACTTT
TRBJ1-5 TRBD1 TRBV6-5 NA CASSYDRVNQPQHF TGTGCCAGCAGTTACGACAGGGTCAATCAGCCCCAGCATTTT
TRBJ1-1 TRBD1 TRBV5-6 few CASSRDLQGQSYDEAFF TGTGCCAGCAGCAGGGACCTACAGGGACAGAGCTATGATGAAGCTTTCTTT
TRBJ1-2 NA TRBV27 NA CASSSLGYGYTF TGTGCCAGCAGTTCGCTCGGGTATGGCTACACCTTC
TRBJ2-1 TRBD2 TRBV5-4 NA CASSPGTSGSYEQFF TGTGCCAGCAGCCCCGGGACTAGCGGGAGTTATGAGCAGTTCTTC
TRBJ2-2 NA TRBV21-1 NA CASSKSGDRVETGELFF TGTGCCAGCAGCAAAAGTGGGGACAGGGTAGAGACCGGGGAGCTGTTTTTT
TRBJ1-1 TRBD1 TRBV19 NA CASTLTGGTEAFF TGTGCCAGCACTCTCACAGGGGGCACTGAAGCTTTCTTT
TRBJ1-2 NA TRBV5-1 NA CASAREKRGRGFYGYTF TGCGCCAGCGCCCGGGAGAAAAGAGGGCGAGGGTTCTATGGCTACACCTTC
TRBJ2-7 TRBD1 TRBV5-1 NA CASSLGDRAGGEQYF TGCGCCAGCAGCTTGGGGGACAGGGCCGGAGGCGAGCAGTACTTC
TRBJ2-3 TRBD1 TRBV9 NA CASSVGAGGADTQYF TGTGCCAGCAGCGTGGGGGCAGGGGGAGCAGATACGCAGTATTTT
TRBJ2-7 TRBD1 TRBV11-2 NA CASSLFSGTDYEQYF TGTGCCAGCAGCTTATTCTCCGGGACAGATTACGAGCAGTACTTC
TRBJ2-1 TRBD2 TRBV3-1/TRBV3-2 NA CASSFTLAEYNEQFF TGTGCCAGCAGCTTCACGCTAGCGGAGTACAATGAGCAGTTCTTC
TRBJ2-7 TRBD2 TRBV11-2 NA CASSLLAGGPPYEQYF TGTGCCAGCAGCTTACTAGCGGGAGGGCCTCCCTACGAGCAGTACTTC
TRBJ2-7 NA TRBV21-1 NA CASSKDTAGQGPYEQYF TGTGCCAGCAGCAAAGATACAGCGGGACAGGGACCCTACGAGCAGTACTTC
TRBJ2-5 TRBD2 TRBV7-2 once CASSFRLAGDQETQYF TGTGCCAGCAGCTTCAGACTAGCGGGGGACCAAGAGACCCAGTACTTC
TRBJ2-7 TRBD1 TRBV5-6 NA CASSFRLSNLGTVYEQYF TGTGCCAGCAGCTTTCGCCTTTCAAATCTCGGGACAGTCTACGAGCAGTACTTC
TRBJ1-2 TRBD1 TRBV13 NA CASSLRTGLRGGYTF TGTGCCAGCAGCTTACGGACAGGTTTACGAGGTGGCTACACCTTC
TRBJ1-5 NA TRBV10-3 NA CAISSSGQISNQPQHF TGTGCCATCAGTTCATCAGGACAGATTAGCAATCAGCCCCAGCATTTT
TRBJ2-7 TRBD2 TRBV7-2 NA CASSFSGNSYEQYF TGTGCCAGCAGCTTTAGCGGGAACTCCTACGAGCAGTACTTC
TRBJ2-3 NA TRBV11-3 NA CASSLSPSTDTQYF TGTGCCAGCAGCTTATCCCCTAGCACAGATACGCAGTATTTT
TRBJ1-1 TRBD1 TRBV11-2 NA CASSFDRGTEAFF TGTGCCAGCAGCTTCGACAGGGGCACTGAAGCTTTCTTT
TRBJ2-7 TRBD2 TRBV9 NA CASSVDSGRYEQYF TGTGCCAGCAGCGTAGATAGCGGGAGGTACGAGCAGTACTTC
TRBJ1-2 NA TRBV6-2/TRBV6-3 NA CASSPFNYGYTF TGTGCCAGCAGCCCCTTCAACTATGGCTACACCTTC
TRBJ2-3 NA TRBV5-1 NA CASSLTYLRDTQYF TGCGCCAGCAGCTTGACTTATCTAAGAGATACGCAGTATTTT
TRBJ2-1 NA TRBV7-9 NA CASSPSGYEQFF TGTGCCAGCAGTCCGTCGGGGTATGAGCAGTTCTTC
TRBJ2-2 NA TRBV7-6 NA CASTTHPIGRGGGTGELFF TGTGCCAGCACCACCCATCCCATCGGTAGGGGCGGCGGCACCGGGGAGCTGTTTTTT
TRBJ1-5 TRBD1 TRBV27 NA CASIRADRGRDQPQHF TGTGCCAGCATTCGCGCGGACAGGGGGCGAGACCAGCCCCAGCATTTT
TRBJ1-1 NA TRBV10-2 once CASSDPQVSGSTEAFF TGCGCCAGCAGCGATCCACAGGTTTCGGGTAGCACTGAAGCTTTCTTT
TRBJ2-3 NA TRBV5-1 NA CASSLGVLTSSTDTQYF TGCGCCAGCAGCTTGGGGGTTTTAACTAGCTCCACAGATACGCAGTATTTT